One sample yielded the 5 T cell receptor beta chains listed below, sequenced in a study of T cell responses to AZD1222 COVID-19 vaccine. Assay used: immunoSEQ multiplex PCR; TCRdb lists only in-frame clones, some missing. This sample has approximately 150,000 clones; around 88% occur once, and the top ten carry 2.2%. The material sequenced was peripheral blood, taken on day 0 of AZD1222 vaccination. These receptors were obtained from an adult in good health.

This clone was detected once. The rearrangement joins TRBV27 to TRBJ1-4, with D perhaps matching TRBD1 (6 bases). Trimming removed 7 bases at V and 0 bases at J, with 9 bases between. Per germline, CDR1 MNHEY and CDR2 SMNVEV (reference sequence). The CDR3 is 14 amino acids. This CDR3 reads CASTTGTTNEKLFF. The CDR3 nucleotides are TGTGCCAGCACCACAGGGACAACTAATGAAAAACTGTTTTTT.

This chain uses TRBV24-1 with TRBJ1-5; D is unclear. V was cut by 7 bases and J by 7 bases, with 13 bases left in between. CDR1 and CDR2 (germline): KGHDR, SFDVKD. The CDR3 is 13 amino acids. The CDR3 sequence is CATSPDGIQPQHF. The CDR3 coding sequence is TGTGCCACCAGCCCCGACGGTATACAGCCCCAGCATTTT.

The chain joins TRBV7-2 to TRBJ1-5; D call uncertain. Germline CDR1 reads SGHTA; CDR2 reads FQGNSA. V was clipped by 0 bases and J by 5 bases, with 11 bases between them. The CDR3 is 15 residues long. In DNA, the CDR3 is TGTGCCAGCAGCTTAGCACTGGCGCCCGATCAGCCCCAGCATTTT. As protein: CASSLALAPDQPQHF.

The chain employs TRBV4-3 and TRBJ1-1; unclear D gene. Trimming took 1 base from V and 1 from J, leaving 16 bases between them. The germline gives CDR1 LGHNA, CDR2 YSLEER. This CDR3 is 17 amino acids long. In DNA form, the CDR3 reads TGCGCCAGCAGCCAAGGGCTTTACGGGCAGCCGAACACTGAAGCTTTCTTT. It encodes CASSQGLYGQPNTEAFF.

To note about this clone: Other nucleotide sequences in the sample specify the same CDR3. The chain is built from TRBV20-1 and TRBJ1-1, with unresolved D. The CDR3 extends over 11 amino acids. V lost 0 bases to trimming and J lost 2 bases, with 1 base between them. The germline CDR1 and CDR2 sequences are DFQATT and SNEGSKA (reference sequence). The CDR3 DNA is TGCAGTGCTAGAGATAACACTGAAGCTTTCTTT. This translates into CSARDNTEAFF.